This T cell receptor (beta chain) originates from a study of low-dose radiotherapy and immunotherapy resistance in tumors. The time point denotes: after trial treatment. This sample's treatment: LDRT plus nivolumab, ipilimumab, low-dose cyclophosphamide and aspirin (RACIN trial). TRAV- and TRBV-specific primers were used for first-strand cDNA, which covered alpha and beta chains. The authors amplified TCRs for 20 to 25 PCR cycles with a constant-region primer and a V-primer adapter. Each CDR3 protein gets one entry after TCRdb re-called the reads with MiXCR. The data show 95,000 to 100,000 distinct CDR3 sequences, 20% seen once. This sequence was found in a male donor with prostate cancer. Sequenced material: PBMCs, taken after low-dose radiotherapy plus immunotherapy.

The CDR3 region is CASSFGTGVNEQYF. The CDR3 DNA follows: TGTGCCAGCAGCTTCGGGACAGGGGTTAACGAGCAGTACTTC. The gene calls are TRBV5-4 and TRBJ2-7, with TRBD1 matching 10 bases. V dropped 2 bases and J dropped 5; count of bases not matched to a gene: 4. Looked up from germline, CDR1 is SGHNT and CDR2 is YYREEE (reference sequence). This CDR3 contains 14 residues.